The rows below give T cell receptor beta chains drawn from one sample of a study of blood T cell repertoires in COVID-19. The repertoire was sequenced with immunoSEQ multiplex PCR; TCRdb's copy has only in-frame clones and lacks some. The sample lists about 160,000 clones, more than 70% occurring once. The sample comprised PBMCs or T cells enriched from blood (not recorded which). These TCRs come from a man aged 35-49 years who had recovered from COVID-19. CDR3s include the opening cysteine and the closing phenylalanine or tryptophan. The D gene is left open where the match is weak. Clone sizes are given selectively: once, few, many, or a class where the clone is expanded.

cdr3_aa: CAWSAPFRDNTDTQYF; cdr3_nt: TGTGCCTGGAGTGCCCCATTCCGGGACAACACAGATACGCAGTATTTT; d_call: -; j_call: TRBJ2-3; v_call: TRBV30; clone_size: -
cdr3_aa: CASSLDRGPQPYGYTF; cdr3_nt: TGTGCCAGCTCACTGGACAGGGGGCCTCAACCCTATGGCTACACCTTC; d_call: TRBD1; j_call: TRBJ1-2; v_call: TRBV18; clone_size: -
cdr3_aa: CASSSGQGTDTQYF; cdr3_nt: TGCGCCAGCAGCTCGGGACAGGGAACAGATACGCAGTATTTT; d_call: TRBD1; j_call: TRBJ2-3; v_call: TRBV5-1; clone_size: -
cdr3_aa: CASSPGGDQPQHF; cdr3_nt: TGTGCCAGCTCACCAGGAGGGGATCAGCCCCAGCATTTT; d_call: -; j_call: TRBJ1-5; v_call: TRBV18; clone_size: once
cdr3_aa: CATSGPSGTGVGGAYNEQFF; cdr3_nt: TGTGCCACCAGTGGTCCGTCCGGGACAGGGGTCGGGGGTGCCTACAATGAGCAGTTCTTC; d_call: TRBD1; j_call: TRBJ2-1; v_call: TRBV24-1; clone_size: -
cdr3_aa: CASSQPGQGARGYTF; cdr3_nt: TGTGCCAGCAGCCAACCGGGACAGGGGGCGAGAGGCTACACCTTC; d_call: TRBD1; j_call: TRBJ1-2; v_call: TRBV5-4; clone_size: -
cdr3_aa: CAWISPPPLNYGYTF; cdr3_nt: TGTGCCTGGATCTCTCCCCCCCCGTTAAACTATGGCTACACCTTC; d_call: -; j_call: TRBJ1-2; v_call: TRBV30; clone_size: -
cdr3_aa: CASSEATGVWNGYTF; cdr3_nt: TGTGCCAGCAGTGAAGCGACCGGAGTCTGGAATGGCTACACCTTC; d_call: -; j_call: TRBJ1-2; v_call: TRBV6-1; clone_size: -
cdr3_aa: CATSSGQALAKNIQYF; cdr3_nt: TGTGCCACCAGCAGTGGTCAGGCGTTAGCCAAAAACATTCAGTACTTC; d_call: -; j_call: TRBJ2-4; v_call: TRBV24-1; clone_size: -
cdr3_aa: CASSTVDTQYF; cdr3_nt: TGTGCCAGCAGCACGGTAGATACGCAGTATTTT; d_call: -; j_call: TRBJ2-3; v_call: TRBV14; clone_size: -
cdr3_aa: CASSHDAGAIRTEAFF; cdr3_nt: TGCGCCAGCAGCCATGACGCAGGGGCAATCAGGACTGAAGCTTTCTTT; d_call: -; j_call: TRBJ1-1; v_call: TRBV4-1; clone_size: -
cdr3_aa: CASSSDRSSYEQYF; cdr3_nt: TGTGCCAGCTCCTCCGACAGGAGCTCCTACGAGCAGTACTTC; d_call: -; j_call: TRBJ2-7; v_call: TRBV3-1/TRBV3-2; clone_size: -
cdr3_aa: CAISDPGQKNTEAFF; cdr3_nt: TGTGCCATCAGTGACCCGGGACAGAAAAACACTGAAGCTTTCTTT; d_call: TRBD1; j_call: TRBJ1-1; v_call: TRBV10-3; clone_size: -
cdr3_aa: CASSQDSNSNQPQHF; cdr3_nt: TGTGCCAGCAGTCAGGACAGTAATAGCAATCAGCCCCAGCATTTT; d_call: -; j_call: TRBJ1-5; v_call: TRBV27; clone_size: -
cdr3_aa: CASSQSRASGRETQYF; cdr3_nt: TGTGCCAGCAGCCAAAGCAGGGCGTCCGGGCGAGAGACCCAGTACTTC; d_call: -; j_call: TRBJ2-5; v_call: TRBV3-1/TRBV3-2; clone_size: -
cdr3_aa: CASSLNGGEDTQYF; cdr3_nt: TGCGCCAGCAGCTTGAACGGGGGAGAAGATACGCAGTATTTT; d_call: -; j_call: TRBJ2-3; v_call: TRBV5-1; clone_size: -
cdr3_aa: CASSPGLAGGLTDTQYF; cdr3_nt: TGTGCCAGCAGCCCGGGACTAGCGGGGGGCTTGACAGATACGCAGTATTTT; d_call: TRBD2; j_call: TRBJ2-3; v_call: TRBV7-6; clone_size: -
cdr3_aa: CASRGTSGGVSTDTQYF; cdr3_nt: TGTGCCAGCAGAGGGACTAGCGGGGGAGTTAGCACAGATACGCAGTATTTT; d_call: TRBD2; j_call: TRBJ2-3; v_call: TRBV5-5; clone_size: few
cdr3_aa: CASSFIERGTEAFF; cdr3_nt: TGTGCCAGCAGCTTTATCGAGCGGGGCACTGAAGCTTTCTTT; d_call: -; j_call: TRBJ1-1; v_call: TRBV7-6; clone_size: once
cdr3_aa: CASSYAGQGDTQYF; cdr3_nt: TGCGCCAGCAGCTATGCGGGACAGGGAGATACGCAGTATTTT; d_call: TRBD1; j_call: TRBJ2-3; v_call: TRBV5-1; clone_size: -
cdr3_aa: CASTPRGAGANVLTF; cdr3_nt: TGTGCCAGCACCCCTCGTGGGGCGGGGGCCAACGTCCTGACTTTC; d_call: -; j_call: TRBJ2-6; v_call: TRBV6-5; clone_size: -
cdr3_aa: CASSQDPGFYSPLHF; cdr3_nt: TGTGCCAGCAGCCAAGATCCGGGGTTTTACTCACCCCTCCACTTT; d_call: -; j_call: TRBJ1-6; v_call: TRBV14; clone_size: -
cdr3_aa: CASSIATVEKLFF; cdr3_nt: TGTGCCAGTAGTATAGCAACAGTTGAAAAACTGTTTTTT; d_call: -; j_call: TRBJ1-4; v_call: TRBV19; clone_size: -
cdr3_aa: CASRGGGSNQPQHF; cdr3_nt: TGTGCCAGCAGAGGGGGGGGTAGCAATCAGCCCCAGCATTTT; d_call: -; j_call: TRBJ1-5; v_call: TRBV28; clone_size: -
cdr3_aa: CSVLGTGNTEAFF; cdr3_nt: TGCAGCGTTCTCGGGACAGGGAACACTGAAGCTTTCTTT; d_call: TRBD1; j_call: TRBJ1-1; v_call: TRBV29-1; clone_size: -
cdr3_aa: CASSGPQGRVNEKLFF; cdr3_nt: TGCGCCAGCAGCGGACCACAGGGCAGGGTAAATGAAAAACTGTTTTTT; d_call: -; j_call: TRBJ1-4; v_call: TRBV4-1; clone_size: -
cdr3_aa: CASSLPGGQPQHF; cdr3_nt: TGTGCCAGCAGCTTACCCGGGGGGCAGCCCCAGCATTTT; d_call: -; j_call: TRBJ1-5; v_call: TRBV5-6; clone_size: few
cdr3_aa: CASSPITGEKLFF; cdr3_nt: TGTGCCAGCAGCCCGATCACAGGGGAAAAACTGTTTTTT; d_call: -; j_call: TRBJ1-4; v_call: TRBV7-7; clone_size: -
cdr3_aa: CASTTGGGETQYF; cdr3_nt: TGTGCCAGCACAACAGGGGGCGGGGAGACCCAGTACTTC; d_call: TRBD1; j_call: TRBJ2-5; v_call: TRBV27; clone_size: -
cdr3_aa: CASSRGTGELFF; cdr3_nt: TGTGCCAGCAGTAGGGGGACCGGGGAGCTGTTTTTT; d_call: -; j_call: TRBJ2-2; v_call: TRBV12-3/TRBV12-4; clone_size: -
cdr3_aa: CASSPQGGSGYTF; cdr3_nt: TGCGCCAGCAGCCCTCAGGGGGGATCTGGCTACACCTTC; d_call: TRBD1; j_call: TRBJ1-2; v_call: TRBV5-1; clone_size: -